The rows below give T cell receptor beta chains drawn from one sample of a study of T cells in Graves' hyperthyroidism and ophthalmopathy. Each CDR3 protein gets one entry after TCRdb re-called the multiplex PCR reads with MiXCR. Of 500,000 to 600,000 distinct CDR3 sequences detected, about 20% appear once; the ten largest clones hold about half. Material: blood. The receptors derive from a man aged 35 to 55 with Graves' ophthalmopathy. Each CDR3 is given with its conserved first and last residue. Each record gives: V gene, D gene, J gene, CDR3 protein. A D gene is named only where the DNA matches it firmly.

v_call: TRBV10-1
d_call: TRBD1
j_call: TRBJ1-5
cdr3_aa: CARDRVDQPQHF

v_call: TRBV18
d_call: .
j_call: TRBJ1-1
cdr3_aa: CASSPAGRQNTEAFF

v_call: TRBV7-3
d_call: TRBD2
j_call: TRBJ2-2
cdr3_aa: CASSPTWAGDGTGELFF

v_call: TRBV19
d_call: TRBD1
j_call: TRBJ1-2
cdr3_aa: CASSGTVWPYGYTF

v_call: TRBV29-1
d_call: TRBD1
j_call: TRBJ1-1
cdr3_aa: CSVREDRIDTEAFF

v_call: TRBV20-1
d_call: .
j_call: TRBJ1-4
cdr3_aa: CSARPDIFYEKLFF

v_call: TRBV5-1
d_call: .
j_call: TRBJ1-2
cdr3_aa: CASSTDSRGGYTF

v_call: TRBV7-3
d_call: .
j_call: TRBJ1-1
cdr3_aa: CASSFSGLPGAEAFF

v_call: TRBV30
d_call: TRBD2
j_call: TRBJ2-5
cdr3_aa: CAWSIGTSGNQETQYF

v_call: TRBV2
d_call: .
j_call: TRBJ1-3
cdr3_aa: CASSESLQGVSGNTIYF

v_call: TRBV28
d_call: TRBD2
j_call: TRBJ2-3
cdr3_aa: CASTGLAGASTDTQYF

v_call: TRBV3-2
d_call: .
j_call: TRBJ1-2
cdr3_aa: CASSQVSGGGYGYTF

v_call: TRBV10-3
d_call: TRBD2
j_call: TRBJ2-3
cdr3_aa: CAISVIAGARTDTQYF

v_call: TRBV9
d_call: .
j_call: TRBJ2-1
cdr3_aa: CASSVGGLYNEQFF